This T cell receptor (beta chain) was captured in a study of shared clonotypes between healthy human individuals. Findings of the study overall: Compared with memory subsets, naive subsets generally had larger estimated richness. Some clonotypes were shared by all four sorted-subset donors, while others were not shared. The non-shared ones had lower generation probabilities than the shared ones.

CD45RO-negative, CCR7-positively selected cells formed the naive CD8 fraction, excluding terminally differentiated effector memory CD45RA+ cells. As concerns this clone: What it binds is not known.

Trimming shortened V by 3 bases and J by 14 bases, and 23 bases separated the two germline ends. Per germline, CDR1 MNHEY and CDR2 SMNVEV (reference sequence). The CDR3 contains 16 residues. Sequenced by immunoSEQ multiplex PCR; TCRdb stores in-frame clones only, minus some. The profile shows roughly 1,800,000 clones, about 95% of them singletons. The clonotype comes from a man between 18 and 35 years old in good health. Sequencing was performed on naive CD8+ T cells sorted from blood. V gene TRBV27 combines with J gene TRBJ1-6; no clear D. For the CDR3, the DNA is TGTGCCAGCAGTTTGCACCAGGACGGACCTTTGATGGCCCTCCACTTT. Protein: CASSLHQDGPLMALHF.